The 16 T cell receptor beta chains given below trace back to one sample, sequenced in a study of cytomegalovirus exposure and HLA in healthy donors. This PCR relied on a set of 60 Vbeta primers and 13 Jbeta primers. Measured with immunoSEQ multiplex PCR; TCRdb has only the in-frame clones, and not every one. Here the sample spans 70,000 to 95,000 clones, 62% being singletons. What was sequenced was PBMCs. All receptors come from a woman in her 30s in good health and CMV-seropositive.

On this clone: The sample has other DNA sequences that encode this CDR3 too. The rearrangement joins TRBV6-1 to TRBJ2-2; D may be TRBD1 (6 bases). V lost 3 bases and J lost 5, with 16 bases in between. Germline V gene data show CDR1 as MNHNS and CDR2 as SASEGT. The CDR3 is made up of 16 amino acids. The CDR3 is CASSESRGRGTGELFF. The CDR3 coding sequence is TGTGCCAGCAGTGAGTCCAGGGGTAGGGGTACCGGGGAGCTGTTTTTT.

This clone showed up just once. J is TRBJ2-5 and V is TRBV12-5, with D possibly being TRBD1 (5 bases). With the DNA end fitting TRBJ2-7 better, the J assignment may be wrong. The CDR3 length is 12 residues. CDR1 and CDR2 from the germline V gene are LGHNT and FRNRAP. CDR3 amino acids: CPQPRAFYEQYF. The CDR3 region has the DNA TGTCCCCAACCCAGGGCTTTCTACGAGCAGTACTTC.

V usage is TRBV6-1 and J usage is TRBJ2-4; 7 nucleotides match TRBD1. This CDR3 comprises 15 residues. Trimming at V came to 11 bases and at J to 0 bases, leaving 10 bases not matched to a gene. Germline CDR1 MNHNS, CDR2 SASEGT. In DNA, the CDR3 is TGTGCCTCCAGACAGGGAGCTGTAGCCAAAAACATTCAGTACTTC. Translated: CASRQGAVAKNIQYF.

The CDR3 loop is CASSSQRGPYEQYF. As DNA, the CDR3 is TGTGCCAGCAGTTCTCAGAGGGGGCCCTACGAGCAGTACTTC. The gene calls are TRBV2 and TRBJ2-7; 7 nucleotides match TRBD1. CDR3 size: 14 residues. The ends lost 5 bases at V and 2 bases at J; junction bases unmatched: 6. The germline V gene encodes CDR1 SNHLY and CDR2 FYNNEI.

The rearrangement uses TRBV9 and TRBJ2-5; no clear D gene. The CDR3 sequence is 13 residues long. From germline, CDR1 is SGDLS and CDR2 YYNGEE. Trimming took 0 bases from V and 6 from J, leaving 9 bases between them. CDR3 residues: CASSVGDKQTQYF. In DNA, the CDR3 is TGTGCCAGCAGCGTAGGCGATAAACAGACCCAGTACTTC.

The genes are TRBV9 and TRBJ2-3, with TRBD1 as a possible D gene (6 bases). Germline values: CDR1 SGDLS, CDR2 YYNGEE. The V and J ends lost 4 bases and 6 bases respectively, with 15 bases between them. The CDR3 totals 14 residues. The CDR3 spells CASSSTSGADTQYF. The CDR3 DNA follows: TGTGCCAGCAGCTCCACCTCAGGGGCGGATACGCAGTATTTT.

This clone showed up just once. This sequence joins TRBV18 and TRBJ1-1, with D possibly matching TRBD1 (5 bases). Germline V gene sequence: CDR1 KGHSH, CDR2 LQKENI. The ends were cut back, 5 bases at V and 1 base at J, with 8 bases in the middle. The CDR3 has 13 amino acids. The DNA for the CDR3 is TGTGCCAGCTCAACCGGACAGAACACTGAAGCTTTCTTT. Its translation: CASSTGQNTEAFF.

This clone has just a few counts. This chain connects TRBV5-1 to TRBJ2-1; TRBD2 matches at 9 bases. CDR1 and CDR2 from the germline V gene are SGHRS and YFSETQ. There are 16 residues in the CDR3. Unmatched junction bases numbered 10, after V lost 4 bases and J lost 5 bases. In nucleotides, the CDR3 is TGCGCCAGCAGCGGGGCCCTAGCGGGGAAGGACAATGAGCAGTTCTTC. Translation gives CASSGALAGKDNEQFF.

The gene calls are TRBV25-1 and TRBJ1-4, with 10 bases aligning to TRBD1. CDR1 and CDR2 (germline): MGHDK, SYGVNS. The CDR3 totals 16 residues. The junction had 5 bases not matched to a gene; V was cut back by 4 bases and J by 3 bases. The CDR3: CASSGDRGVSNEKLFF. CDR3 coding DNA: TGTGCCAGCAGTGGGGACAGGGGTGTCTCTAATGAAAAACTGTTTTTT. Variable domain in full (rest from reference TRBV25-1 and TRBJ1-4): EADIYQTPRYLVIGTGKKITLECSQTMGHDKMYWYQQDPGMELHLIHYSYGVNSTEKGDLSSESTVSRIRTEHFPLTLESARPSHTSQYLCASSGDRGVSNEKLFFGSGTQLSVL.

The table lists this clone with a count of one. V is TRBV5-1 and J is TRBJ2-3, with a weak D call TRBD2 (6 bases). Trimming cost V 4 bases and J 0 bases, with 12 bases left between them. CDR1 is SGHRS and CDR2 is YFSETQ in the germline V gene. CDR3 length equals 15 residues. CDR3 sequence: CASSRTTSSTDTQYF. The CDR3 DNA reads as TGCGCCAGCAGCAGGACTACCTCTAGCACAGATACGCAGTATTTT.

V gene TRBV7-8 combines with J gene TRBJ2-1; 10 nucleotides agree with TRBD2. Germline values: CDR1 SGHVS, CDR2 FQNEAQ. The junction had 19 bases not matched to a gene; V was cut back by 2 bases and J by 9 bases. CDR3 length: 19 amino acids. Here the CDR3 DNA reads TGTGCCAGCAGCTTACGGACGGTGGGAGCGGGGGGGCCGAGGGGTGAGCAGTTCTTC. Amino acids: CASSLRTVGAGGPRGEQFF.

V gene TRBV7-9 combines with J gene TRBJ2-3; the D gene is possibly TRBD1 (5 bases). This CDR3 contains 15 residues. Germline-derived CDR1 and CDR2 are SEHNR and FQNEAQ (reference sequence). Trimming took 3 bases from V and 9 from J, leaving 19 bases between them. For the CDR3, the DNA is TGTGCCAGCAGCTTGCAGGGAAACAGTGTGGGGACGCAGTATTTT. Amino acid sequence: CASSLQGNSVGTQYF.

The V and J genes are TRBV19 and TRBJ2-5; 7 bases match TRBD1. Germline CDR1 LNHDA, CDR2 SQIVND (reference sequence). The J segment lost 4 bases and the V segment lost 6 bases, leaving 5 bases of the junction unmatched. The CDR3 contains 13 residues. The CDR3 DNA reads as TGTGCCAGTAGCGTAGGGGGCGCAGAGACCCAGTACTTC. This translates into CASSVGGAETQYF.

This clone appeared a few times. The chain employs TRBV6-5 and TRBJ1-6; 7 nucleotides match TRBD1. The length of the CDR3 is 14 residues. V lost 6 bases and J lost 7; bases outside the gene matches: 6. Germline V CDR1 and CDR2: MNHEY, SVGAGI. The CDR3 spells CASRKTGRNSPLHF. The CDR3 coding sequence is TGTGCCAGCAGAAAGACAGGGCGCAATTCACCCCTCCACTTT.

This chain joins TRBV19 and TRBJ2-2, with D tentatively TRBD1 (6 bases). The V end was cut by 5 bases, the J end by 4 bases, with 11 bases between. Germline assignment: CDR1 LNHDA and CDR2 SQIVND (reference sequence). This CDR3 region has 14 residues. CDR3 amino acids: CASSWQGTTGELFF. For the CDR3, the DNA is TGTGCCAGTAGTTGGCAGGGGACCACCGGGGAGCTGTTTTTT. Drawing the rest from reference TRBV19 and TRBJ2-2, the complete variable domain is DGGITQSPKYLFRKEGQNVTLSCEQNLNHDAMYWYRQDPGQGLRLIYYSQIVNDFQKGDIAEGYSVSREKKESFPLTVTSAQKNPTAFYLCASSWQGTTGELFFGEGSRLTVL.

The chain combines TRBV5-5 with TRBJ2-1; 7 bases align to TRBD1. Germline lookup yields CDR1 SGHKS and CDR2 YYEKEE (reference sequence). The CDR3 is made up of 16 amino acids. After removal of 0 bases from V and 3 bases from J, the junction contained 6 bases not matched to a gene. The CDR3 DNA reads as TGTGCCAGCAGCTTGGGTAACAGGGGTCTCTACAATGAGCAGTTCTTC. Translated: CASSLGNRGLYNEQFF.